The rows below give T cell receptor beta chains drawn from one sample of a study of beta chain features in type 1 diabetes. Using immunoSEQ multiplex PCR, the repertoire was profiled, and TCRdb retains in-frame clones only, with some absent. In the table there are a few hundred thousand clones, about a sixth of which are singletons. Source material: naive CD4+ T cells from blood. The receptors originated from a man younger than 40 with type 1 diabetes. CDR3s include the opening cysteine and the closing phenylalanine or tryptophan. Each record gives: CDR3 protein, CDR3 DNA, V gene, clone size, D gene, J gene. D genes are given only for firm matches. Size is stated for part of the rows, as once, few or many counts, or as a class when the clone is expanded.

CASSLFEGIAEGYTF TGTGCCAGCAGTTTATTCGAGGGAATTGCGGAGGGCTACACCTTC TRBV28 . . TRBJ1-2
CASSLKFEVESTDTQYF TGTGCCAGCAGCTTAAAATTTGAAGTAGAGAGCACAGATACGCAGTATTTT TRBV7-2 . . TRBJ2-3
CASSFTGGELFF TGTGCCAGCAGTTTTACAGGGGGGGAGCTGTTTTTT TRBV27 few . TRBJ2-2
CAISESVLNTEAFF TGTGCCATCAGTGAGTCGGTCCTTAACACTGAAGCTTTCTTT TRBV10-3 few . TRBJ1-1
CASSPGYGYTF TGTGCCAGCAGCCCCGGTTATGGCTACACCTTC TRBV7-2 few . TRBJ1-2
CSVRPRGYEQFF TGCAGCGTAAGACCCAGGGGGTATGAGCAGTTCTTC TRBV29-1 few TRBD1 TRBJ2-1
CASSQVDRNYGYTF TGTGCCAGCAGCCAAGTTGACAGGAACTATGGCTACACCTTC TRBV4-2 once . TRBJ1-2
CAWIGTANTEAFF TGTGCCTGGATAGGGACAGCGAACACTGAAGCTTTCTTT TRBV30 . TRBD1 TRBJ1-1
CASRLMGEQYF TGTGCCAGCAGGCTAATGGGGGAGCAGTACTTC TRBV7-2 few . TRBJ2-7
CASSPVERNNNEQFF TGTGCCAGCTCACCAGTCGAGCGGAATAACAATGAGCAGTTCTTC TRBV18 . . TRBJ2-1
CASSLAIGKQYF TGTGCCAGCAGCTTAGCTATCGGGAAGCAGTACTTC TRBV7-9 few . TRBJ2-7
CASSYSGQGTHEQYF TGTGCCAGCAGTTATTCCGGACAGGGGACCCACGAGCAGTACTTC TRBV28 . TRBD1 TRBJ2-7
CSVGGQEWWTYYEQYF TGCAGCGTCGGAGGACAGGAATGGTGGACCTACTACGAGCAGTACTTC TRBV29-1 few TRBD1 TRBJ2-7
CASSVGAVQETQYF TGTGCCAGCAGTGTTGGGGCAGTCCAAGAGACCCAGTACTTC TRBV6-1 . . TRBJ2-5
CASSQGREQNEQFF TGTGCCAGCAGCCAAGGGCGGGAGCAAAATGAGCAGTTCTTC TRBV14 few TRBD2 TRBJ2-1
CARMERWADTQYF TGTGCCAGGATGGAAAGGTGGGCAGATACGCAGTATTTT TRBV2 . . TRBJ2-3
CASSLAQGWLRNEQFF TGTGCCAGCAGCTTAGCACAGGGATGGTTACGCAATGAGCAGTTCTTC TRBV7-9 . . TRBJ2-1
CASSPSTNEQFF TGTGCCAGCAGCCCTTCGACGAATGAGCAGTTCTTC TRBV9 few . TRBJ2-1
CASSRMAPLTTSGGYEQYF TGTGCCAGCAGTAGGATGGCACCCCTAACGACTAGCGGAGGGTACGAGCAGTACTTC TRBV13 few TRBD2 TRBJ2-7
CASTTDRAIYEQYF TGTGCCAGCACCACGGACAGGGCTATATACGAGCAGTACTTC TRBV7-9 . TRBD1 TRBJ2-7
CASSQDLRTSGSTDTQYF TGCGCCAGCAGCCAAGATCTCCGGACTAGCGGGAGCACAGATACGCAGTATTTT TRBV4-3 . TRBD2 TRBJ2-3
CASSQEGPERELDTQYF TGCGCCAGCAGCCAAGAGGGCCCGGAGCGGGAATTAGATACGCAGTATTTT TRBV4-1 . TRBD2 TRBJ2-3
CASSLADRTTGELFF TGTGCCAGCAGCTTAGCGGACAGAACCACCGGGGAGCTGTTTTTT TRBV27 . . TRBJ2-2
CASSFSGTGQFF TGTGCCAGCAGCTTTTCCGGGACAGGGCAGTTCTTC TRBV7-8 few TRBD1 TRBJ2-1
CAWRPDLYGSYGYTF TGTGCCTGGAGGCCAGACCTCTATGGTAGCTATGGCTACACCTTC TRBV30 . . TRBJ1-2
CASSPLGEQYF TGTGCCAGCAGCCCCCTGGGGGAGCAGTACTTC TRBV7-2 . . TRBJ2-7
CASSTRRLPYEQYF TGTGCCAGCAGCACCAGGCGGCTCCCTTACGAGCAGTACTTC TRBV7-8 . . TRBJ2-7
CASKSDVRSTGELFF TGTGCCAGTAAATCGGACGTAAGGAGCACCGGGGAGCTGTTTTTT TRBV19 . . TRBJ2-2
CSAREDTEAFF TGCAGTGCTAGAGAGGACACTGAAGCTTTCTTT TRBV20-1 . . TRBJ1-1
CASTLMGGRAVDEQFF TGTGCCAGCACCCTAATGGGCGGGAGGGCTGTTGATGAGCAGTTCTTC TRBV7-3 . TRBD2 TRBJ2-1
CASSRDRGLTYEQYF TGTGCCAGCAGTAGAGACAGGGGACTTACCTACGAGCAGTACTTC TRBV2 . TRBD1 TRBJ2-7
CSVEKLAGSTDTQYF TGCAGCGTTGAAAAACTAGCGGGATCCACAGATACGCAGTATTTT TRBV29-1 few TRBD2 TRBJ2-3
CASRRQALDYNEQFF TGTGCCAGCAGGAGACAGGCGCTAGACTACAATGAGCAGTTCTTC TRBV25-1 . . TRBJ2-1
CASSARGTYGQFF TGTGCCAGCAGCGCCCGTGGGACCTATGGGCAGTTCTTC TRBV9 . . TRBJ2-1
CASLLAGATDTQYF TGTGCCAGCCTCCTGGCGGGGGCCACAGATACGCAGTATTTT TRBV28 . . TRBJ2-3
CASMWQGGEQYF TGTGCCAGCATGTGGCAGGGTGGCGAGCAGTACTTC TRBV6-5 few . TRBJ2-7
CASSLAGGSLYEQYF TGTGCCAGCAGTTTGGCGGGAGGATCTCTTTACGAGCAGTACTTC TRBV27 few TRBD2 TRBJ2-7
CASSGEGTDTQYF TGCGCCAGCAGTGGAGAAGGCACAGATACGCAGTATTTT TRBV5-1 few . TRBJ2-3
CASSDDRAGANVLTF TGTGCCAGCAGTGATGACAGGGCTGGGGCCAACGTCCTGACTTTC TRBV2 . TRBD1 TRBJ2-6
CSVEGGTTRANVLTF TGCAGCGTTGAAGGGGGAACCACTCGGGCCAACGTCCTGACTTTC TRBV29-1 few . TRBJ2-6
CASSQDPGGGPSRNEQFF TGTGCCAGCAGCCAAGATCCGGGGGGAGGGCCAAGTCGGAATGAGCAGTTCTTC TRBV4-2 few TRBD2 TRBJ2-1
CSVRPDSLSYEQYF TGCAGCGTCCGACCCGACAGCCTCTCCTACGAGCAGTACTTC TRBV29-1 few . TRBJ2-7